The 21 T cell receptor beta chains reported below all come from one sample, sequenced in a study of cytotoxic CD8 clonotypes in ibrutinib-treated CLL. Generated by immunoSEQ multiplex PCR, the TCRdb table keeps only in-frame clones and is missing some. The table records under 35,000 clones, 69% of them present only once. This specimen was PBMCs, taken after 24 months of ibrutinib treatment. Source of these receptors: a human donor with chronic lymphocytic leukemia.

The rearrangement uses TRBV6-5 and TRBJ2-1; weak D call: TRBD2 (6 bases). CDR1 is MNHEY and CDR2 is SVGAGI in the germline V gene. Trimming removed 4 bases at V and 1 base at J, with 8 bases between. The CDR3 extends over 14 amino acids. The CDR3 sequence is CASSWGVSYNEQFF. CDR3 bases: TGTGCCAGCAGTTGGGGGGTGTCCTACAATGAGCAGTTCTTC.

The chain couples TRBV15 to TRBJ1-2, with D unresolved. CDR1 is LNHNV and CDR2 is YYDKDF in the germline V gene (reference sequence). Deletions cut 0 bases from V and 1 base from J, with 6 bases between. The CDR3 has 14 amino acids. The CDR3 sequence: CATSRDRNNYGYTF. The CDR3 DNA sequence: TGTGCCACCAGCAGAGATCGGAATAACTATGGCTACACCTTC.

The gene calls are TRBV29-1 and TRBJ2-2; 11 nucleotides match TRBD1. The V gene's germline CDR1 is SQVTM and CDR2 ANQGSEA. The CDR3 is 14 residues long. Germline trimming cut 7 bases from V and 5 bases from J; bases unmatched to any gene: 6. CDR3 in DNA: TGCAGCGCCAGGACAGGGGGCAGGACCGGGGAGCTGTTTTTT. The encoded protein is CSARTGGRTGELFF.

The CDR3: CASRPEGRANEKLFF. The CDR3 DNA reads as TGTGCCAGCAGGCCCGAGGGTCGCGCTAATGAAAAACTGTTTTTT. The V gene is TRBV28, the J gene TRBJ1-4, with D uncertain. The CDR3 sequence is 15 residues long. Trimming stripped 6 bases from V and 3 bases from J, with 14 bases between. Germline V lookup: CDR1 MDHEN, CDR2 SYDVKM.

The chain couples TRBV4-3 to TRBJ2-1; no firm D call. This CDR3 is 13 amino acids long. With 1 base removed from V and 5 bases from J, the gap between germline ends came to 6 bases. Germline V CDR1 and CDR2: LGHNA, YSLEER. CDR3 residues: CASSQGMDNEQFF. CDR3 sequence (DNA): TGCGCCAGCAGCCAAGGAATGGACAATGAGCAGTTCTTC.

This clone was picked up one time. The rearrangement joins TRBV7-6 to TRBJ2-2, with D maybe TRBD1 (5 bases). The CDR3 length is 12 residues. The germline gives CDR1 SGHVS, CDR2 FNYEAQ. V lost 2 bases to trimming and J lost 8 bases, with 6 bases between them. The CDR3 sequence is CASSLWTGELFF. CDR3 nucleotides: TGTGCCAGCAGCTTATGGACAGGGGAGCTGTTTTTT. The full variable domain, completed using reference TRBV7-6 and TRBJ2-2, is GAGVSQSPRYKVTKRGQDVALRCDPISGHVSLYWYRQALGQGPEFLTYFNYEAQQDKSGLPNDRFSAERPEGSISTLTIQRTEQRDSAMYRCASSLWTGELFFGEGSRLTVL.

The gene calls are TRBV2 and TRBJ1-3; no firm D call. CDR1 SNHLY and CDR2 FYNNEI come from the germline V gene. CDR3 length equals 14 residues. V was pared by 8 bases and J by 4 bases, with 15 bases between. The CDR3 protein is CASFPNYPGNTIYF. CDR3 DNA: TGTGCCAGCTTCCCCAATTACCCAGGAAACACCATATATTTT. Looking up the rest from reference TRBV2 and TRBJ1-3 gives the full variable domain: EPEVTQTPSHQVTQMGQEVILRCVPISNHLYFYWYRQILGQKVEFLVSFYNNEISEKSEIFDDQFSVERPDGSNFTLKIRSTKLEDSAMYFCASFPNYPGNTIYFGEGSWLTVV.

This clone came up a few times. The V and J genes are TRBV28 and TRBJ2-7; D remains ambiguous. Germline V gene data show CDR1 as MDHEN and CDR2 as SYDVKM. The V gene lost 7 bases and the J gene lost 0 bases, with 13 bases spanning the gap. The CDR3 contains 14 residues. This CDR3 reads CASTLGRSSYEQYF. The CDR3 DNA reads as TGTGCCAGCACATTGGGCAGAAGCTCCTACGAGCAGTACTTC.

This chain uses TRBV18 with TRBJ1-3; possibly TRBD1 for D (6 bases). Germline V gene sequence: CDR1 KGHSH, CDR2 LQKENI. This CDR3 has 15 residues. Deletions cut 5 bases from V and 1 base from J, with 12 bases between. The CDR3 region has the DNA TGTGCCAGCTCAAACAGGGAGGCTTCTGGAAACACCATATATTTT. The encoded protein is CASSNREASGNTIYF.

The genes are TRBV5-1 and TRBJ2-7, with D perhaps TRBD2 (7 bases). CDR1 SGHRS and CDR2 YFSETQ come from the germline V gene. The CDR3 is made up of 14 amino acids. Trimming left V 0 bases short and J 2 bases short, with 9 bases between. CDR3 nucleotide sequence: TGCGCCAGCAGCTTGGTGGGGGGGCCCTACGAGCAGTACTTC. Translation gives CASSLVGGPYEQYF.

The chain employs TRBV18 and TRBJ1-5; no clear D. This CDR3 has 13 residues. Germline V gives CDR1 KGHSH, CDR2 LQKENI. The V end lost 6 bases, the J end lost 5 bases, and 11 bases lay between the germline ends. CDR3 sequence reads: CASSPSEDQPQHF. The CDR3 DNA sequence: TGTGCCAGCTCTCCCTCAGAGGATCAGCCCCAGCATTTT. Filled out from reference TRBV18 and TRBJ1-5, the complete variable domain reads NAGVMQNPRHLVRRRGQEARLRCSPMKGHSHVYWYRQLPEEGLKFMVYLQKENIIDESGMPKERFSAEFPKEGPSILRIQQVVRGDSAAYFCASSPSEDQPQHFGDGTRLSIL.

The CDR3: CASSLPTGNPQYF. In DNA form, the CDR3 reads TGTGCCAGCAGCTTGCCTACAGGGAACCCCCAGTACTTC. V gene TRBV5-4 combines with J gene TRBJ2-4; D is possibly TRBD1 (6 bases). Germline V gene data show CDR1 as SGHNT and CDR2 as YYREEE (reference sequence). The CDR3 sequence is 13 residues long. V was cut by 1 base and J by 13 bases, with 15 bases left in between.

V and J are TRBV6-6 and TRBJ2-7; D unresolved. V was clipped by 4 bases and J by 5 bases, with 12 bases between them. In germline, CDR1 is MNHNY, CDR2 SVGAGI (reference sequence). The CDR3 sequence is 13 residues long. CDR3 in DNA: TGTGCCAGCAGTTTCCCCGGAAGGGACGAGCAGTACTTC. It encodes CASSFPGRDEQYF.

The chain employs TRBV6-6 and TRBJ2-7, with D hard to call. Germline V gives CDR1 MNHNY, CDR2 SVGAGI (reference sequence). Trimming removed 8 bases from V and 2 bases from J, with 4 bases in between. This CDR3 is 10 amino acids long. This CDR3 reads CASAAYEQYF. CDR3 DNA: TGTGCCAGCGCGGCCTACGAGCAGTACTTC.

The gene calls are TRBV30 and TRBJ1-2; D possibly corresponds to TRBD1 (5 bases). Germline CDR1 GTSNPN, CDR2 SVGIG (reference sequence). This CDR3 comprises 15 residues. V lost 3 bases, J lost 2 bases, and 16 bases lay in between. The CDR3 region has the DNA TGTGCCTGGAGGTCGCGAGGGGATATGAACTATGGCTACACCTTC. It is translated as CAWRSRGDMNYGYTF. Based on the CDR3 plus reference TRBV30 and TRBJ1-2, the full variable domain is SQTIHQWPATLVQPVGSPLSLECTVEGTSNPNLYWYRQAAGRGLQLLFYSVGIGQISSEVPQNLSASRPQDRQFILSSKKLLLSDSGFYLCAWRSRGDMNYGYTFGSGTRLTVV.

J is TRBJ1-3 and V is TRBV4-3, with 9 positions matching TRBD1. CDR3 length: 14 residues. Germline assignment: CDR1 LGHNA and CDR2 YSLEER. After removal of 3 bases from V and 5 bases from J, the junction contained 2 bases not matched to a gene. CDR3 bases: TGCGCCAGCAGCCATACAGGGGGCAGAAACACCATATATTTT. Translated: CASSHTGGRNTIYF.

Here the CDR3 reads CASSQIRGGARTGELFF. Here the CDR3 DNA reads TGCGCCAGCAGCCAAATTCGCGGGGGGGCTCGCACCGGGGAGCTGTTTTTT. J is TRBJ2-2 and V is TRBV4-1; TRBD2 agrees at 9 bases. Germline CDR1 is MGHRA and CDR2 is YSYEKL. V gave up 2 bases and J gave up 4 bases; unmatched junction bases: 8. CDR3 length equals 17 residues.

The chain employs TRBV6-5 and TRBJ2-1; 8 nucleotides align to TRBD1. After removal of 4 bases from V and 0 bases from J, the junction contained 2 bases not matched to a gene. The germline gives CDR1 MNHEY, CDR2 SVGAGI. CDR3 length: 15 residues. The DNA for the CDR3 is TGTGCCAGCAGTTCCGGACAGGGCTCCTACAATGAGCAGTTCTTC. Encoded protein: CASSSGQGSYNEQFF.

The gene calls are TRBV10-1 and TRBJ2-5; D remains ambiguous. CDR1 and CDR2 (germline): WNHNN, SYGVQD (reference sequence). This CDR3 region has 13 residues. V lost 4 bases and J 5 bases, leaving 11 bases between the germline ends. The CDR3 DNA is TGCGCCAGCAGTGCCCTGCGTGGGGAGACCCAGTACTTC. As protein: CASSALRGETQYF.

V gene TRBV7-9 combines with J gene TRBJ2-4; D may match TRBD1 or TRBD2 (5 bases each). Deletions cut 3 bases from V and 7 bases from J, with 13 bases between. Germline CDR1 SEHNR, CDR2 FQNEAQ (reference sequence). The CDR3 is made up of 14 amino acids. As DNA, the CDR3 is TGTGCCAGCAGCTTCCGGGGCCTTAGTAACATTCAGTACTTC. Translation: CASSFRGLSNIQYF.

This clone was found once. The rearrangement joins TRBV27 to TRBJ2-2; 9 positions agree with TRBD1. The junction had 9 bases not matched to a gene; V was cut back by 6 bases and J by 7 bases. This CDR3 is built from 15 residues. Germline CDR1 MNHEY, CDR2 SMNVEV (reference sequence). CDR3 residues: CASRRGGTGNGELFF. The DNA for the CDR3 is TGTGCCAGCAGAAGGGGGGGGACAGGGAACGGGGAGCTGTTTTTT.